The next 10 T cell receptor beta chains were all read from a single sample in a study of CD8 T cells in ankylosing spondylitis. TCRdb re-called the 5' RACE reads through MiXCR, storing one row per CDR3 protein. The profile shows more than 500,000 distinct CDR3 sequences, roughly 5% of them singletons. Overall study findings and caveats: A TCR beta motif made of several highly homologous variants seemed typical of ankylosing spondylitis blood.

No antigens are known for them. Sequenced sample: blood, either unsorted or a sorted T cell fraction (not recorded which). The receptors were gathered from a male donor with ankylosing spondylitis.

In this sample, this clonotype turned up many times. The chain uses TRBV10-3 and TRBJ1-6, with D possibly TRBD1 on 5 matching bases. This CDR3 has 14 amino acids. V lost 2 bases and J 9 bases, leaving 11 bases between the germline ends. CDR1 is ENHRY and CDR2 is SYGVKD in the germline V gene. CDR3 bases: TGTGCCATCAGTGAGGACAGCGTGGGTTCACCCCTCCACTTT. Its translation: CAISEDSVGSPLHF.

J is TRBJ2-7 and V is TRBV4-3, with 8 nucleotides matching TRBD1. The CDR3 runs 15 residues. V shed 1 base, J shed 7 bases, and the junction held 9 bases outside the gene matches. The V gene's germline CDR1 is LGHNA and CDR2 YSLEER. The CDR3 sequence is CASSQARDRTVEQYF. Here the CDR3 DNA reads TGCGCCAGCAGCCAAGCCCGGGACAGGACGGTAGAGCAGTACTTC.

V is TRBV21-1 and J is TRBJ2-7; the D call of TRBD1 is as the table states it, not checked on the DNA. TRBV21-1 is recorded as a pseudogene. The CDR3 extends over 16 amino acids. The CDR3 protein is CASSKVGRGPDYEQYF. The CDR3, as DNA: TGTGCCAGCAGCAAAGTTGGGCGGGGGCCCGACTACGAGCAGTACTTC.

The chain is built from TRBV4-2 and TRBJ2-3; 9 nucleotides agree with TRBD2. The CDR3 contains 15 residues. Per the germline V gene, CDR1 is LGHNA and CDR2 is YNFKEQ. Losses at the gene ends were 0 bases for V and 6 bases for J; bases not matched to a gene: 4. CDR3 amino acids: CASSQERGGGDTQYF. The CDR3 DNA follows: TGTGCCAGCAGCCAAGAGCGGGGGGGCGGCGATACGCAGTATTTT.

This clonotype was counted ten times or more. Here the CDR3 DNA reads TGTGCCAGCAGCTTTGCGGAGAATGAGCAGTTCTTC. Protein product: CASSFAENEQFF. V and J are TRBV7-9 and TRBJ2-1, with D uncertain. V lost 3 bases, J lost 7 bases, and 7 bases lay in between. CDR3 length equals 12 residues. In germline, CDR1 is SEHNR, CDR2 FQNEAQ (reference sequence).

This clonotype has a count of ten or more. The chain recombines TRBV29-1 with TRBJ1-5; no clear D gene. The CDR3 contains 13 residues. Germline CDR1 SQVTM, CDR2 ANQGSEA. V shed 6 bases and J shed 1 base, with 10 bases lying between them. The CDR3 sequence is CSVGWASNQPQHF. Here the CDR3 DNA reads TGCAGCGTCGGCTGGGCAAGCAATCAGCCCCAGCATTTT. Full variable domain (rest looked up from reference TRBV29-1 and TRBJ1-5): SAVISQKPSRDICQRGTSLTIQCQVDSQVTMMFWYRQQPGQSLTLIATANQGSEATYESGFVIDKFPISRPNLTFSTLTVSNMSPEDSSIYLCSVGWASNQPQHFGDGTRLSIL.

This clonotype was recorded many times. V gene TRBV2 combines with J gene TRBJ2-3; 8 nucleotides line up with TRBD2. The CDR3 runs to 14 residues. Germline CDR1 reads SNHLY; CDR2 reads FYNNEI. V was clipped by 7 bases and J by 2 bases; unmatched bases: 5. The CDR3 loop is CASMTSAFTDTQYF. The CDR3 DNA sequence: TGTGCCAGCATGACTAGCGCATTCACAGATACGCAGTATTTT. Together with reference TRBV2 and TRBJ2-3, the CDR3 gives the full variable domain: EPEVTQTPSHQVTQMGQEVILRCVPISNHLYFYWYRQILGQKVEFLVSFYNNEISEKSEIFDDQFSVERPDGSNFTLKIRSTKLEDSAMYFCASMTSAFTDTQYFGPGTRLTVL.

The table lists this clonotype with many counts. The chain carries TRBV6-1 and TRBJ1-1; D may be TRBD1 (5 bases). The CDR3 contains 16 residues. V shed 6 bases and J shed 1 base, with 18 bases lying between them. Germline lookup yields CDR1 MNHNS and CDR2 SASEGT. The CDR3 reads CASRRYTTTGNTEAFF. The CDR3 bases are TGTGCCAGCAGGAGATATACTACCACAGGGAACACTGAAGCTTTCTTT.

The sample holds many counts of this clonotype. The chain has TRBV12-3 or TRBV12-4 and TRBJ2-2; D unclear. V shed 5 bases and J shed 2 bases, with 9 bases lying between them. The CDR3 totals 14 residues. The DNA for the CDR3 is TGTGCCAGCAGTCCGAGGAGAAACACCGGGGAGCTGTTTTTT. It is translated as CASSPRRNTGELFF.

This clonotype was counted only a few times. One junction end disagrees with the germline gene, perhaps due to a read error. This chain's CDR3 is CCATPTGTGGINEKLFF. The CDR3 DNA is TGCTGTGCTACACCGACTGGGACAGGGGGAATTAATGAAAAACTGTTTTTT. V is TRBV20-1 and J is TRBJ1-4, with TRBD1 identical over 11 bases. The CDR3 has 17 residues. Germline V CDR1 and CDR2: DFQATT, SNEGSKA (reference sequence).